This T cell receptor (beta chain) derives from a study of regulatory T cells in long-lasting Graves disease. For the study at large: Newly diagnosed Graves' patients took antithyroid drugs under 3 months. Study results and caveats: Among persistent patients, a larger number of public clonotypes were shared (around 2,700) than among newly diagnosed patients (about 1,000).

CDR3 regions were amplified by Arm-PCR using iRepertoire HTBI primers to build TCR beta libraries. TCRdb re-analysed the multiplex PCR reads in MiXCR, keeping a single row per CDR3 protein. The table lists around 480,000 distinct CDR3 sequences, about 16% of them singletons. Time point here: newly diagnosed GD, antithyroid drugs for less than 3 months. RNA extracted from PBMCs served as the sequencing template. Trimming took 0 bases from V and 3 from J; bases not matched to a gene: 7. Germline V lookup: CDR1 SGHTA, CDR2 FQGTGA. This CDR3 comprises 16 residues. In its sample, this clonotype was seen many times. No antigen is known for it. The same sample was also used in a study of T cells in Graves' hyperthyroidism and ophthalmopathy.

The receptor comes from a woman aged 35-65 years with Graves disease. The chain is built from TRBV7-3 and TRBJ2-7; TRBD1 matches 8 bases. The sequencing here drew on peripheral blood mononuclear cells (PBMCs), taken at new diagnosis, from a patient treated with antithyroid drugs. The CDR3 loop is CASSLTGTGLHYEQYF. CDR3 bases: TGTGCCAGCAGCTTAACTGGGACAGGACTTCACTACGAGCAGTACTTC.